Included here is one T cell receptor (beta chain) sequence, with context. The CDR3 contains 18 residues. From germline, CDR1 is SGHTA and CDR2 FQGTGA. Trimming cost V 2 bases and J 7 bases, with 24 bases left between them. This specimen comes from a study of T cell responses to AZD1222 COVID-19 vaccine. Using immunoSEQ multiplex PCR, the repertoire was profiled, and TCRdb retains in-frame clones only, with some absent. The sample has fewer than 200,000 clones; 94% are singletons. The starting material was peripheral blood, obtained 28 days after the second AZD1222 dose. The gene calls are TRBV7-3 and TRBJ2-1; D is possibly TRBD2 (5 bases). This receptor was identified in an adult who received the AZD1222 COVID-19 vaccine. CDR3 sequence reads: CASSLVLRVRETWNEQFF. The DNA for the CDR3 is TGTGCCAGCAGCTTAGTTTTACGGGTCCGGGAAACCTGGAATGAGCAGTTCTTC.